The 16 T cell receptor beta chains below all came from one sample that was sequenced in a study of T cells in tuberculosis (dated by TCRdb to 2016 to 2019). Thawed, overnight-rested PBMC were stained with GMM-loaded CD1B tetramer, a Live/Dead dye and anti-CD3, then sorted on a FACS Aria II. C32 glucose monomycolate purified from Rhodococcus equi was loaded onto CD1B tetramers. Library preparation used the immunoSEQ multiplex PCR assay. The table was pulled from immuneACCESS by TCRdb, which kept in-frame rearrangements only. Such tables lose some clones; where checked, under half of the loss comes from unresolved V genes, and the rest has no known cause. This sample holds approximately 59,000 clones; nearly 90% were observed only once. Of the sample, about a fifth falls within the top ten clones. Sequencing used CD1b-GMM tetramer-negative cells sorted from PBMCs. The cell subset or site label corresponds to: T cells not binding CD1B-GMM tetramer, sorted from same donor. The receptors come from an adult woman with latent tuberculosis.

The V gene is TRBV28, the J gene TRBJ2-5; 7 bases line up with TRBD1. The end of the DNA aligns better with TRBJ2-7, so the J call may be wrong. The CDR3 has 15 amino acids. CDR1 and CDR2 from the germline V gene are MDHEN and SYDVKM. CDR3 sequence reads: CASSLSTGATYEQYF. CDR3 bases: TGTGCCAGCAGTTTATCCACAGGGGCCACCTACGAGCAGTACTTC.

The V and J genes are TRBV18 and TRBJ2-6; D not resolved. V dropped 6 bases and J dropped 0 bases, with 9 bases sitting between them. This CDR3 comprises 15 residues. In germline, CDR1 is KGHSH, CDR2 LQKENI. CDR3 amino acids: CASSLYGSGANVLTF. As DNA, the CDR3 is TGTGCCAGCTCCTTATACGGCTCTGGGGCCAACGTCCTGACTTTC. The full variable domain, in which reference TRBV18 and TRBJ2-6 provide the parts outside the CDR3, is NAGVMQNPRHLVRRRGQEARLRCSPMKGHSHVYWYRQLPEEGLKFMVYLQKENIIDESGMPKERFSAEFPKEGPSILRIQQVVRGDSAAYFCASSLYGSGANVLTFGAGSRLTVL.

The chain combines TRBV11-2 with TRBJ2-7; 8 bases fit TRBD2. The CDR3 extends over 16 amino acids. V lost 4 bases, J lost 5 bases, and 13 bases stayed unmatched. Per germline, CDR1 SGHAT and CDR2 FQNNGV. CDR3 in DNA: TGTGCCAGCAGCTCAACCCGGGGGGGCGGGGACCACGAGCAGTACTTC. Its protein product is CASSSTRGGGDHEQYF.

The CDR3 bases are TGTGCCAGCAGCTTCCTCCGGGAGGGCCCTAATGAGCAGTTCTTC. It is translated as CASSFLREGPNEQFF. This chain connects TRBV7-6 to TRBJ2-1; 8 nucleotides align to TRBD2. CDR1 SGHVS and CDR2 FNYEAQ come from the germline V gene. The J segment lost 7 bases and the V segment lost 3 bases, leaving 8 bases of the junction unmatched. The CDR3 has 15 amino acids. Using reference TRBV7-6 and TRBJ2-1 for the parts outside the CDR3, the full variable domain is GAGVSQSPRYKVTKRGQDVALRCDPISGHVSLYWYRQALGQGPEFLTYFNYEAQQDKSGLPNDRFSAERPEGSISTLTIQRTEQRDSAMYRCASSFLREGPNEQFFGPGTRLTVL.

This clone was detected once. The chain combines TRBV6-5 with TRBJ2-7, with a weak D call TRBD1 (6 bases). The V end lost 2 bases, the J end lost 2 bases, and 10 bases lay between the germline ends. Germline V gene sequence: CDR1 MNHEY, CDR2 SVGAGI. This CDR3 region has 14 residues. This CDR3 reads CASSYEQGTYEQYF. CDR3 nucleotide sequence: TGTGCCAGCAGTTACGAACAGGGAACCTACGAGCAGTACTTC.

V and J are TRBV5-1 and TRBJ1-2; no clear D gene. Trimming removed 0 bases from V and 6 bases from J, with 15 bases in between. Looked up from germline, CDR1 is SGHRS and CDR2 is YFSETQ. The CDR3 has 15 amino acids. The CDR3 sequence: CASSLDIGFGHGYTF. The CDR3 coding sequence is TGCGCCAGCAGCTTGGACATTGGTTTTGGCCATGGCTACACCTTC. Filled out from reference TRBV5-1 and TRBJ1-2, the complete variable domain reads KAGVTQTPRYLIKTRGQQVTLSCSPISGHRSVSWYQQTPGQGLQFLFEYFSETQRNKGNFPGRFSGRQFSNSRSEMNVSTLELGDSALYLCASSLDIGFGHGYTFGSGTRLTVV.

J is TRBJ2-7 and V is TRBV7-2; D is uncertain. Per germline, CDR1 SGHTA and CDR2 FQGNSA. Trimming left V 5 bases short and J 0 bases short, with 14 bases between. This CDR3 spans 15 amino acids. CDR3 loop: CASSPGIFNSYEQYF. CDR3 in DNA: TGTGCCAGCAGCCCAGGCATTTTTAACTCCTACGAGCAGTACTTC.

The chain is built from TRBV7-9 and TRBJ2-3, with D uncertain. Germline loops: CDR1 SEHNR, CDR2 FQNEAQ (reference sequence). The CDR3 covers 12 residues. V was trimmed by 4 bases and J by 7 bases, leaving 9 bases between them. CDR3: CASSSLRNTQYF. As DNA, the CDR3 is TGTGCCAGCAGCTCCCTTAGAAATACGCAGTATTTT.

This clone was seen a single time. The rearrangement links TRBV6-1 to TRBJ2-3; 8 bases fit TRBD2. CDR3 size: 15 residues. After removal of 5 bases from V and 4 bases from J, the junction contained 8 bases not matched to a gene. Germline lookup yields CDR1 MNHNS and CDR2 SASEGT. The CDR3 nucleotides read TGTGCCAGCAGTCTCTCGGCAGCGGGGGCAGATACGCAGTATTTT. It is translated as CASSLSAAGADTQYF.

The rearrangement joins TRBV5-1 to TRBJ1-1, with 9 bases fitting TRBD1. This CDR3 spans 17 amino acids. After removal of 4 bases from V and 0 bases from J, the junction contained 10 bases not matched to a gene. Germline loops: CDR1 SGHRS, CDR2 YFSETQ. For the CDR3, the DNA is TGCGCCAGCAGCCCCCGGGACAGGGTCTTCATGAACACTGAAGCTTTCTTT. This encodes CASSPRDRVFMNTEAFF.

The rearrangement joins TRBV7-9 to TRBJ1-2; D possibly corresponds to TRBD1 (5 bases). The ends were cut back, 5 bases at V and 1 base at J, with 8 bases in the middle. This CDR3 is 13 amino acids long. The germline V gene encodes CDR1 SEHNR and CDR2 FQNEAQ (reference sequence). This CDR3 reads CASSLDSNYGYTF. The CDR3, as DNA: TGTGCCAGCAGCCTCGACAGTAACTATGGCTACACCTTC.

The J gene is TRBJ2-7, the V gene TRBV5-4, with 12 bases identical to TRBD2. After removal of 3 bases from V and 5 bases from J, the junction contained 6 bases not matched to a gene. The CDR3 consists of 15 residues. Germline CDR1 and CDR2: SGHNT and YYREEE (reference sequence). The CDR3 sequence: CASSSRLAGVDEQYF. CDR3 nucleotides: TGTGCCAGCAGCTCCCGACTAGCGGGGGTGGACGAGCAGTACTTC.

The chain recombines TRBV4-2 with TRBJ2-1; 8 bases fit TRBD2. Germline CDR1 LGHNA, CDR2 YNFKEQ. The CDR3 is 15 residues long. The V gene end was trimmed by 0 bases and the J gene end by 7 bases; junction bases not matched to a gene: 5. DNA for the CDR3: TGTGCCAGCAGCCAAGAAACGGGCGGGAGGAATGAGCAGTTCTTC. Encoded protein: CASSQETGGRNEQFF.

V usage is TRBV2 and J usage is TRBJ1-2; 11 nucleotides match TRBD1. V lost 8 bases and J lost 3; bases outside the gene matches: 5. The length of the CDR3 is 14 residues. The germline V gene has CDR1 SNHLY and CDR2 FYNNEI. The CDR3: CASQRTGGDYGYTF. The CDR3 nucleotides read TGTGCCAGCCAGCGGACAGGGGGCGACTATGGCTACACCTTC.

The chain recombines TRBV5-1 with TRBJ1-1; 8 bases are shared with TRBD1. CDR1 and CDR2 (germline): SGHRS, YFSETQ. Trimming at V came to 6 bases and at J to 7 bases, leaving 17 bases not matched to a gene. This CDR3 is built from 16 residues. CDR3 sequence: CASTMDRALAGGEAFF. The CDR3 DNA reads as TGCGCCAGCACCATGGACAGGGCCTTGGCTGGGGGTGAAGCTTTCTTT.

This sequence joins TRBV7-9 and TRBJ1-1; tentatively, D is TRBD1 (5 bases). Trimming took 3 bases from V and 4 from J, leaving 18 bases between them. In germline, CDR1 is SEHNR, CDR2 FQNEAQ (reference sequence). The CDR3 is made up of 16 amino acids. The CDR3 spells CASSFPPGEGSTEAFF. The CDR3, as DNA: TGTGCCAGCAGCTTCCCCCCCGGGGAGGGGAGCACTGAAGCTTTCTTT.